This T cell receptor (beta chain) was recorded in a study of CD8 T cells in Susac syndrome. Regarding the study as a whole: The authors acknowledged that their TCR sequencing and HLA analysis involved a relatively small number of individuals.

Roughly 0.45 to 1 ug RNA was reverse transcribed with random hexamers. The immunoSEQ assay covered 54 Vbeta and 13 Jbeta segments for CDR3. TCRdb recomputed calls from the immunoSEQ multiplex PCR reads with MiXCR, one row per CDR3 protein. The sample contains approximately 270,000 distinct CDR3 sequences, just over 90% of which appear only once. In its sample, this clonotype was seen once. Its antigen is undetermined. The CDR3 spans 11 residues. Trimming left V 2 bases short and J 7 bases short, with 5 bases between. Germline V lookup: CDR1 LGHDT, CDR2 YNNKEL (reference sequence). Sequencing of TCR beta was undertaken in CD8+ and CD4+ T cells derived from blood. While CD8+ and CD4+ T cells were isolated negatively, TEMRA cells were enriched by FACS.

The chain joins TRBV3-1 to TRBJ2-5; D is unresolved. The sequencing sample was made of CD4+ T cells from PBMCs. This clonotype was sampled from a human donor with multiple sclerosis. The CDR3 coding sequence is TGTGCCAGCAGCCAAATCGCGACCCAGTACTTC. The encoded protein is CASSQIATQYF.